This paragraph covers one TCR beta chain sequence. The antigen remains unidentified. Researchers used genomic DNA as the template to profile TCR beta VDJ and CDR3. Using its own MiXCR run on the reads, TCRdb lists one record per CDR3 protein. This sample has 250,000 to 300,000 distinct CDR3 sequences, with approximately 56% found just once. This sample was included in a study of CD8+CD57+ T cells in acquired aplastic anemia. On the study more broadly: CD4+ and CD8+ cells, once sorted, gave DNA averaging approximately 3.4 ug. Whole-study results and caveats: Shared by patients and controls, 25 to 35 CD8+ CDR3s were abundant in patients. Patients did not significantly differ from controls in CD8+ Simpson's diversity.

Sample: sorted CD4+, CD8+, or CD8+CD57+ T cells (not recorded which) from PBMCs. The sequence came from a human donor with severe aplastic anemia or a healthy control (not recorded which).

The CDR3 reads CSVQGSPLHF. DNA of the CDR3: TGCAGCGTACAGGGATCACCCCTCCACTTT. The V call is TRBV29-1, the J call TRBJ1-6; perhaps TRBD1 as D (6 bases). Germline V gives CDR1 SQVTM, CDR2 ANQGSEA. The V end lost 6 bases, the J end lost 10 bases, and 7 bases lay between the germline ends. The CDR3 loop spans 10 amino acids. Complete variable domain (other parts from reference TRBV29-1 and TRBJ1-6): SAVISQKPSRDICQRGTSLTIQCQVDSQVTMMFWYRQQPGQSLTLIATANQGSEATYESGFVIDKFPISRPNLTFSTLTVSNMSPEDSSIYLCSVQGSPLHFGNGTRLTVT.